Listed here is a single TCR beta chain. Individuals drawn from 24 US areas were about 18 to 95 years old. Self-reported history from a screening survey and questionnaire set each donor's cohort. The sample is drawn from a study of blood T cell repertoires in COVID-19. Study-level background: The samples span acute and convalescent COVID-19 from the United States, Italy and Spain. T cells, B-cell-depleted T cells, or PBMCs supplied cDNA or gDNA.

Using immunoSEQ multiplex PCR, the repertoire was profiled, and TCRdb retains in-frame clones only, with some absent. In the table there are roughly 250,000 clones, roughly 93% of which are singletons. V lost 0 bases, J lost 4 bases, and 10 bases lay in between. There are 14 residues in the CDR3. Looked up from germline, CDR1 is SGHRS and CDR2 is YFSETQ. This sequence originates from a woman in her forties with acute COVID-19. This rearrangement joins TRBV5-1 to TRBJ2-5, with D unclear. The specimen sequenced was PBMCs or T cells enriched from blood (not recorded which). The CDR3 spells CASSLGATGETQYF. Here the CDR3 DNA reads TGCGCCAGCAGCTTGGGGGCCACCGGAGAGACCCAGTACTTC.